Each of the 20 T cell receptor beta chains below was sequenced from the same sample in a study of CD8 T cells in Susac syndrome. Random hexamers served to reverse transcribe roughly 0.5 to 1 ug RNA. TCRdb called the immunoSEQ multiplex PCR reads again in MiXCR, with one record for every CDR3 protein. The table lists about 140,000 distinct CDR3 sequences, approximately 95% of them singletons. The sequenced sample was CD4+ T cells from PBMCs. The receptors here all came from a human donor with Susac syndrome.

The chain employs TRBV30 and TRBJ2-1, with 12 nucleotides matching TRBD2. V lost 2 bases to trimming and J lost 7 bases; unmatched junction nucleotides: 9. CDR1 is GTSNPN and CDR2 is SVGIG in the germline V gene (reference sequence). The CDR3 runs 16 residues. The CDR3 bases are TGTGCCTGGAGTCTCTCTAGCGGGGGGGCCGGAAATGAGCAGTTCTTC. Translating gives CAWSLSSGGAGNEQFF.

The genes are TRBV1 and TRBJ2-7; the DNA was not used to check the table's D call, TRBD2. TRBV1 is tagged as a pseudogene. This CDR3 is built from 17 residues. CDR3 DNA: TGCACCAGCAGCCAGACGCTACTCTGGGCGGGAGGCCACGAGCAGTACTTC. Protein product: CTSSQTLLWAGGHEQYF.

CDR3 protein: CSVVPGGNEQFF. CDR3 DNA sequence: TGCAGCGTTGTCCCGGGGGGCAATGAGCAGTTCTTC. V gene TRBV29-1 combines with J gene TRBJ2-1; TRBD2 aligns across 7 bases. This CDR3 is 12 amino acids long. In germline, CDR1 is SQVTM, CDR2 ANQGSEA. Trimming took 4 bases from V and 6 from J; bases not matched to a gene: 3.

The V call is TRBV12-3 or TRBV12-4, the J call TRBJ2-1, with D uncertain. Trimming cost V 8 bases and J 2 bases, with 10 bases left between them. There are 13 residues in the CDR3. CDR3 in DNA: TGTGCCAGCCAGAAGCGCACCTACAATGAGCAGTTCTTC. Protein: CASQKRTYNEQFF.

The chain couples TRBV29-1 to TRBJ2-7, with a tentative D call TRBD1 (7 bases). CDR1 SQVTM and CDR2 ANQGSEA come from the germline V gene. Trimming left V 7 bases short and J 6 bases short, with 22 bases between. There are 14 residues in the CDR3. CDR3 loop: CSGSERQGGSEQYF. The CDR3 DNA is TGCAGCGGGTCAGAGCGACAGGGAGGCAGCGAGCAGTACTTC.

The V gene is TRBV2, the J gene TRBJ1-5; D is possibly TRBD1 (6 bases). Trimming took 5 bases from V and 2 from J, leaving 16 bases between them. This CDR3 spans 16 amino acids. The germline gives CDR1 SNHLY, CDR2 FYNNEI. The CDR3 DNA reads as TGTGCCAGCAGTACCAAGTCAGGGGCAGGCAATCAGCCCCAGCATTTT. Its translation is CASSTKSGAGNQPQHF.

This chain uses TRBV7-9 with TRBJ1-2; TRBD1 might be the D (6 bases). The CDR3 runs 13 residues. Per the germline V gene, CDR1 is SEHNR and CDR2 is FQNEAQ (reference sequence). V lost 5 bases and J lost 8, with 15 bases in between. Here the CDR3 DNA reads TGTGCCAGCAGCATCCAGGGGACGGAAGGCTACACCTTC. It translates to CASSIQGTEGYTF.

The rearrangement uses TRBV28 and TRBJ1-1; unclear D gene. The CDR3 totals 15 residues. The V end lost 5 bases, the J end lost 3 bases, and 16 bases lay between the germline ends. Germline V gene data show CDR1 as MDHEN and CDR2 as SYDVKM. The CDR3 region is CASSTTSFGYTEAFF. In DNA form, the CDR3 reads TGTGCCAGCAGTACAACGTCCTTCGGGTACACTGAAGCTTTCTTT.

V usage is TRBV20-1 and J usage is TRBJ2-1, with D possibly matching TRBD1 (7 bases). The CDR3 extends over 17 amino acids. V lost 7 bases to trimming and J lost 4 bases, with 26 bases between them. CDR1 is DFQATT and CDR2 is SNEGSKA in the germline V gene (reference sequence). The CDR3 DNA sequence: TGCAGTGGGAGGGGACAGCCCCCGTGGGGGAGATACAATGAGCAGTTCTTC. It encodes CSGRGQPPWGRYNEQFF.

The chain couples TRBV5-4 to TRBJ2-3; 7 nucleotides line up with TRBD2. J gave up 3 bases and V 4 bases, and 11 bases lay outside the gene matches. The germline V gene has CDR1 SGHNT and CDR2 YYREEE (reference sequence). There are 16 residues in the CDR3. The CDR3 DNA follows: TGTGCCAGCAGCCCGGGGGGTCGTCGTGTAACAGATACGCAGTATTTT. This sequence encodes CASSPGGRRVTDTQYF.

The rearrangement joins TRBV7-2 to TRBJ1-5, with D unclear. Germline V lookup: CDR1 SGHTA, CDR2 FQGNSA. The CDR3 loop spans 14 amino acids. The germline V and J ends were trimmed by 1 base and 6 bases, with 10 bases remaining between them. This chain's CDR3 is CASSLGAWAQPQHF. The CDR3 bases are TGTGCCAGCAGCTTAGGCGCTTGGGCTCAGCCCCAGCATTTT. The full variable domain, its missing parts supplied by reference TRBV7-2 and TRBJ1-5, is GAGVSQSPSNKVTEKGKDVELRCDPISGHTALYWYRQSLGQGLEFLIYFQGNSAPDKSGLPSDRFSAERTGGSVSTLTIQRTQQEDSAVYLCASSLGAWAQPQHFGDGTRLSIL.

V usage is TRBV30 and J usage is TRBJ2-7; 8 nucleotides agree with TRBD2. Germline values: CDR1 GTSNPN, CDR2 SVGIG (reference sequence). With V trimmed by 8 bases and J by 2 bases, 8 bases remained unmatched. This CDR3 has 13 amino acids. CDR3 sequence (DNA): TGTGCCGGTACCGGGACTAGGACCTACGAGCAGTACTTC. Residues: CAGTGTRTYEQYF.

CDR3 nucleotide sequence: TGTGCCAGCAGTTTATCAATCTCGGGGACCCAGTACTTC. Amino acid sequence: CASSLSISGTQYF. The V gene is TRBV27, the J gene TRBJ2-5; D is ambiguous. The length of the CDR3 is 13 residues. Germline V CDR1 and CDR2: MNHEY, SMNVEV (reference sequence). Trimming removed 0 bases from V and 7 bases from J, with 9 bases in between.

V usage is TRBV29-1 and J usage is TRBJ1-1; 8 bases are shared with TRBD1. Germline lookup yields CDR1 SQVTM and CDR2 ANQGSEA. This CDR3 comprises 13 residues. J gave up 2 bases and V 6 bases, and 5 bases lay outside the gene matches. The CDR3 reads CSVKGQENTEAFF. CDR3 coding DNA: TGCAGCGTCAAGGGACAGGAAAACACTGAAGCTTTCTTT.

The sample holds one count of this clonotype. The CDR3 nucleotides read TGTGCCAGCAGACCCAGAACCAGAAATGAGCAGTTCTTC. This encodes CASRPRTRNEQFF. This chain joins TRBV7-9 and TRBJ2-1; D is undetermined. CDR1 and CDR2 from the germline V gene are SEHNR and FQNEAQ (reference sequence). The V and J ends lost 6 bases and 7 bases respectively, with 13 bases between them. The CDR3 is made up of 13 amino acids.

The chain joins TRBV30 to TRBJ1-5; D remains unclear. This CDR3 has 14 amino acids. V lost 2 bases and J 6 bases, leaving 14 bases between the germline ends. Germline CDR1 reads GTSNPN; CDR2 reads SVGIG (reference sequence). CDR3 in amino acids: CAWSSGLISQPQHF. Here the CDR3 DNA reads TGTGCCTGGAGTTCCGGGCTGATAAGTCAGCCCCAGCATTTT.

The V call is TRBV2, the J call TRBJ2-3, with TRBD1 matching 9 bases. CDR3 length: 14 amino acids. The germline V gene encodes CDR1 SNHLY and CDR2 FYNNEI. J was trimmed by 7 bases and V by 6 bases; bases with no gene match: 8. The CDR3 reads CASSAGQGKYTQYF. The CDR3, as DNA: TGTGCCAGCAGCGCAGGACAGGGGAAATATACGCAGTATTTT.

The chain is built from TRBV4-1 and TRBJ1-5, with 7 bases identical to TRBD1. The germline V gene has CDR1 MGHRA and CDR2 YSYEKL. V lost 7 bases and J lost 2; bases outside the gene matches: 2. The CDR3 length is 13 residues. CDR3 protein: CASTQGRNQPQHF. CDR3 DNA: TGCGCCAGCACACAGGGGCGCAATCAGCCCCAGCATTTT.

The rearrangement uses TRBV29-1 and TRBJ1-1; TRBD1 is a possible D gene (5 bases). The CDR3 sequence is 13 residues long. V gave up 2 bases and J gave up 2 bases, with 9 bases separating them. Germline CDR1 is SQVTM and CDR2 is ANQGSEA. The CDR3 DNA sequence: TGCAGCGTTGAAAGGGGTATCAACACTGAAGCTTTCTTT. This gives the protein CSVERGINTEAFF.

The chain links TRBV28 to TRBJ2-5; D is undetermined. V dropped 7 bases and J dropped 5 bases, with 29 bases sitting between them. The CDR3 sequence is 18 residues long. The germline V gene encodes CDR1 MDHEN and CDR2 SYDVKM. The CDR3 sequence is CASIPWAITSYSVETQYF. The CDR3 DNA reads TGTGCCAGCATTCCCTGGGCCATTACATCATACAGTGTGGAGACCCAGTACTTC.